This record covers a single T cell receptor (beta chain). The CDR3 has 14 residues. Looked up from germline, CDR1 is SGHRS and CDR2 is YFSETQ. Trimming took off 5 bases at V and 3 bases at J, with 14 bases between the two ends. This record comes from a study of shared clonotypes between healthy human individuals. Some clones are missing from TCRdb's copy, which holds only in-frame ones; the method was immunoSEQ multiplex PCR. The table has about 2 million clones, about 95% seen once; the top ten hold less than 1.5%. Naive CD8 cells lacked CD45RO, underwent positive selection for CCR7 and left out terminally differentiated effector memory CD45RA+ cells.

Sequencing used naive CD8+ T cells sorted from blood. The clonotype comes from a man aged 18 to 35 in good health. The rearrangement links TRBV5-1 to TRBJ1-2; D is unclear. The CDR3 DNA follows: TGCGCCAGCAGGGTTTGGGTTGAGGACTATGGCTACACCTTC. This encodes CASRVWVEDYGYTF.